Below are 29 T cell receptor beta chains sequenced from a single sample in a study of cytomegalovirus exposure and HLA in healthy donors. PCR employed 60 Vbeta and 13 Jbeta primers. The table came from immunoSEQ multiplex PCR; TCRdb's copy has only in-frame clones and leaves some out. The sample includes 150,000 or so clones, 71% of them seen just once. The sequencing input was PBMCs. The receptors derive from a girl aged 5-17 years in good health and CMV-seronegative.

This clone came up a few times. This chain links TRBV19 with TRBJ2-3; D not certain. This CDR3 spans 16 amino acids. With 3 bases removed from V and 0 bases from J, the gap between germline ends came to 13 bases. Looked up from germline, CDR1 is LNHDA and CDR2 is SQIVND (reference sequence). The CDR3, as DNA: TGTGCCAGTAGTATTCGCAGCGTTCTTAGCACAGATACGCAGTATTTT. Amino acid sequence: CASSIRSVLSTDTQYF.

This chain joins TRBV5-1 and TRBJ1-1, with D possibly TRBD1 on 6 matching bases. This CDR3 is built from 14 residues. The ends were cut back, 0 bases at V and 6 bases at J, with 12 bases in the middle. CDR1 and CDR2 from the germline V gene are SGHRS and YFSETQ. CDR3 protein: CASSLAQGISEAFF. The CDR3 DNA follows: TGCGCCAGCAGCTTGGCCCAGGGGATTTCTGAAGCTTTCTTT.

This chain connects TRBV7-9 to TRBJ2-5, with TRBD1 matching 8 bases. From germline, CDR1 is SEHNR and CDR2 FQNEAQ (reference sequence). The CDR3 loop spans 13 amino acids. V shed 8 bases, J shed 3 bases, and the junction held 5 bases outside the gene matches. CDR3 region: CASWGQAEETQYF. CDR3 nucleotide sequence: TGTGCCAGCTGGGGACAGGCGGAAGAGACCCAGTACTTC.

Only a few counts were recorded for this clone. The rearrangement joins TRBV5-1 to TRBJ1-2, with a possible D match to TRBD1 (6 bases). Looked up from germline, CDR1 is SGHRS and CDR2 is YFSETQ. This CDR3 is 14 amino acids long. V dropped 0 bases and J dropped 7 bases, with 13 bases sitting between them. CDR3 sequence (DNA): TGCGCCAGCAGCTTGGAACAGGGCGCCTCTGGCTACACCTTC. Translating it yields CASSLEQGASGYTF. Filled out from reference TRBV5-1 and TRBJ1-2, the complete variable domain reads KAGVTQTPRYLIKTRGQQVTLSCSPISGHRSVSWYQQTPGQGLQFLFEYFSETQRNKGNFPGRFSGRQFSNSRSEMNVSTLELGDSALYLCASSLEQGASGYTFGSGTRLTVV.

The J gene is TRBJ1-4, the V gene TRBV2, with D unresolved. Per germline, CDR1 SNHLY and CDR2 FYNNEI. The CDR3 covers 16 residues. Trimming pared 7 bases from V and 3 bases from J, leaving 18 bases between. The CDR3 protein is CASKSGLGSANEKLFF. For the CDR3, the DNA is TGTGCCAGCAAAAGCGGATTGGGCAGCGCTAATGAAAAACTGTTTTTT.

J is TRBJ2-3 and V is TRBV11-2; 10 bases fit TRBD2. The CDR3 sequence is 15 residues long. Per the germline V gene, CDR1 is SGHAT and CDR2 is FQNNGV. Losses at the gene ends were 0 bases for V and 7 bases for J; bases not matched to a gene: 4. Written as DNA, the CDR3 is TGTGCCAGCAGCTTAGACGCTAGCGGGGGAAATACGCAGTATTTT. Protein sequence: CASSLDASGGNTQYF.

V is TRBV4-2 and J is TRBJ2-5; the match to TRBD2 covers 7 bases. CDR1 is LGHNA and CDR2 is YNFKEQ in the germline V gene. J was trimmed by 4 bases and V by 0 bases; bases with no gene match: 14. The length of the CDR3 is 18 residues. Written as DNA, the CDR3 is TGTGCCAGCAGCCAAGACCCCCCCGGGACCACGGGGGGAGAGACCCAGTACTTC. It is translated as CASSQDPPGTTGGETQYF.

J is TRBJ1-1 and V is TRBV6-5, with D possibly matching TRBD1 (6 bases). Germline V lookup: CDR1 MNHEY, CDR2 SVGAGI. Trimming removed 5 bases from V and 1 base from J, with 8 bases in between. The CDR3 contains 13 residues. The CDR3 bases are TGTGCCAGCAGTGGACAGTCGAACACTGAAGCTTTCTTT. Translation gives CASSGQSNTEAFF.

This clone was observed a few times. V and J are TRBV21-1 and TRBJ2-1; the table's D call, TRBD1, was not checked against the DNA. TRBV21-1 is tagged as a pseudogene. The CDR3 totals 14 residues. The chain's CDR3 is CASSRTGTDNEQFF. The DNA of the CDR3 is TGTGCCAGCAGCAGGACAGGGACCGACAATGAGCAGTTCTTC.

The chain combines TRBV2 with TRBJ1-1; TRBD1 might be the D (5 bases). The ends were cut back, 4 bases at V and 0 bases at J, with 12 bases in the middle. The CDR3 extends over 15 amino acids. Germline CDR1 SNHLY, CDR2 FYNNEI. CDR3 sequence reads: CASSGSGGVNTEAFF. DNA for the CDR3: TGTGCCAGCAGTGGAAGCGGGGGAGTGAACACTGAAGCTTTCTTT.

The chain couples TRBV18 to TRBJ2-7; 7 bases are shared with TRBD1. Unmatched junction bases numbered 11, after V lost 3 bases and J lost 6 bases. This CDR3 has 15 residues. Germline lookup yields CDR1 KGHSH and CDR2 LQKENI. This CDR3 reads CASSPGTDLLAEQYF. The CDR3 coding sequence is TGTGCCAGCTCACCCGGGACAGACCTCCTAGCCGAGCAGTACTTC.

The chain employs TRBV6-5 and TRBJ2-7; TRBD1 matches 8 bases. The CDR3 runs to 14 residues. CDR1 and CDR2 from the germline V gene are MNHEY and SVGAGI. J lost 12 bases, V lost 5 bases, and 15 bases had no gene match. The CDR3 reads CASSLGPVRGPWYF. CDR3 nucleotide sequence: TGTGCCAGCAGTCTCGGACCCGTCAGGGGGCCGTGGTACTTC.

V gene TRBV2 combines with J gene TRBJ1-3; D unresolved. Germline lookup yields CDR1 SNHLY and CDR2 FYNNEI. The CDR3 loop spans 16 amino acids. Deletions cut 0 bases from V and 0 bases from J, with 9 bases between. The CDR3: CASSEAQQASGNTIYF. CDR3 DNA sequence: TGTGCCAGCAGTGAAGCGCAGCAGGCCTCTGGAAACACCATATATTTT. Looking up the rest from reference TRBV2 and TRBJ1-3 gives the full variable domain: EPEVTQTPSHQVTQMGQEVILRCVPISNHLYFYWYRQILGQKVEFLVSFYNNEISEKSEIFDDQFSVERPDGSNFTLKIRSTKLEDSAMYFCASSEAQQASGNTIYFGEGSWLTVV.

The chain uses TRBV10-1 and TRBJ2-1; 8 nucleotides agree with TRBD2. CDR1 is WNHNN and CDR2 is SYGVQD in the germline V gene (reference sequence). The V segment lost 4 bases and the J segment 6 bases; nucleotides outside the gene matches: 5. This CDR3 region has 14 residues. The DNA for the CDR3 is TGCGCCAGCAGTGCGGGACTAGGAGGCAATGAGCAGTTCTTC. Protein: CASSAGLGGNEQFF.

The chain uses TRBV27 and TRBJ1-5; tentative D call: TRBD1 (5 bases). The CDR3 is made up of 13 amino acids. V was pared by 3 bases and J by 2 bases, with 5 bases between. The germline CDR1 and CDR2 sequences are MNHEY and SMNVEV (reference sequence). This chain's CDR3 is CASSLGRNQPQHF. In DNA, the CDR3 is TGTGCCAGCAGTTTGGGGCGCAATCAGCCCCAGCATTTT.

The chain recombines TRBV10-3 with TRBJ2-5, with 8 bases that match TRBD1. The CDR3 has 15 residues. CDR1 ENHRY and CDR2 SYGVKD come from the germline V gene. The V segment lost 4 bases and the J segment 4 bases; nucleotides outside the gene matches: 8. The CDR3: CAISGVSGGAETQYF. The DNA for the CDR3 is TGTGCCATCAGTGGGGTCTCAGGGGGCGCAGAGACCCAGTACTTC.

This clone was picked up a small number of times. The V and J genes are TRBV5-1 and TRBJ2-3; D may be TRBD2 (6 bases). V dropped 0 bases and J dropped 0 bases, with 14 bases sitting between them. The germline CDR1 and CDR2 sequences are SGHRS and YFSETQ. The CDR3 has 17 residues. CDR3 sequence (DNA): TGCGCCAGCAGCTTGGGGGACTTAATAACTAGCACAGATACGCAGTATTTT. Its protein is CASSLGDLITSTDTQYF.

The V gene is TRBV6-1, the J gene TRBJ2-3, with 9 bases fitting TRBD2. After removal of 4 bases from V and 2 bases from J, the junction contained 1 base not matched to a gene. Germline CDR1 reads MNHNS; CDR2 reads SASEGT. The CDR3 contains 14 residues. This chain's CDR3 is CASSGGGATDTQYF. The CDR3 DNA is TGTGCCAGCAGTGGCGGGGGGGCCACAGATACGCAGTATTTT.

The rearrangement links TRBV10-3 to TRBJ2-1; D call uncertain. Trimming removed 3 bases from V and 7 bases from J, with 10 bases in between. The V gene's germline CDR1 is ENHRY and CDR2 SYGVKD. The CDR3 loop spans 13 amino acids. Here the CDR3 reads CAISDRTENEQFF. The CDR3 DNA reads TGTGCCATCAGTGACCGTACAGAAAATGAGCAGTTCTTC.

This chain links TRBV18 with TRBJ1-1, with D possibly matching TRBD1 (5 bases). Germline lookup yields CDR1 KGHSH and CDR2 LQKENI. The CDR3 contains 13 residues. V lost 3 bases, J lost 6 bases, and 11 bases lay in between. The CDR3 nucleotides read TGTGCCAGCTCACCCCAGTCGACAGCTGAAGCTTTCTTT. As protein: CASSPQSTAEAFF.

The V gene is TRBV4-1, the J gene TRBJ1-2; 9 nucleotides align to TRBD1. The CDR3 spans 14 residues. V trimming: 3 bases; J trimming: 6 bases; junction bases outside the gene matches: 5. The germline V gene encodes CDR1 MGHRA and CDR2 YSYEKL. The CDR3 here is CASSHEQGADGYTF. The CDR3 region has the DNA TGCGCCAGCAGCCACGAACAGGGGGCTGATGGCTACACCTTC.

This chain joins TRBV5-6 and TRBJ2-7; D not resolved. CDR1 is SGHDT, CDR2 YYEEEE, per germline. V was trimmed by 3 bases and J by 3 bases, leaving 13 bases between them. The CDR3 extends over 14 amino acids. CDR3 coding DNA: TGTGCCAGCAGCTCTATTATTGGGCGCTACGAGCAGTACTTC. This gives the protein CASSSIIGRYEQYF.

In this sample, this clone turned up a few times. The chain uses TRBV6-5 and TRBJ1-4, with 7 bases matching TRBD1. CDR1 and CDR2 from the germline V gene are MNHEY and SVGAGI. The CDR3 is 15 amino acids. V shed 2 bases and J 8 bases; nucleotides not matched to a gene: 8. The CDR3 is CASSYEGAVGEKLFF. CDR3 sequence (DNA): TGTGCCAGCAGTTACGAGGGGGCGGTGGGAGAAAAACTGTTTTTT.

V gene TRBV29-1 combines with J gene TRBJ1-1; possible D gene TRBD1, 5 bases. This CDR3 contains 13 residues. Per germline, CDR1 SQVTM and CDR2 ANQGSEA. V was clipped by 7 bases and J by 0 bases, with 12 bases between them. Here the CDR3 reads CSAGGRMNTEAFF. CDR3 nucleotide sequence: TGCAGCGCGGGGGGGAGGATGAACACTGAAGCTTTCTTT.

The sample holds a few counts of this clone. The chain carries TRBV6-6 and TRBJ2-3, with 10 bases matching TRBD2. This CDR3 region has 15 residues. The J segment lost 2 bases and the V segment lost 9 bases, leaving 8 bases of the junction unmatched. Germline CDR1 MNHNY, CDR2 SVGAGI (reference sequence). The CDR3 coding sequence is TGTGCCAGTTTAATTAGCGGGGGGTTCACAGATACGCAGTATTTT. Translated: CASLISGGFTDTQYF.

The V gene is TRBV18, the J gene TRBJ1-4, with a tentative D call TRBD1 (5 bases). Germline-derived CDR1 and CDR2 are KGHSH and LQKENI. This CDR3 is built from 17 residues. The V and J ends lost 0 bases and 6 bases respectively, with 17 bases between them. CDR3 DNA sequence: TGTGCCAGCTCACCACCTAGGAGGGCTGGGACGGATGAAAAACTGTTTTTT. Translated, it gives CASSPPRRAGTDEKLFF.

This chain links TRBV10-3 with TRBJ2-2, with unresolved D. V was pared by 2 bases and J by 0 bases, with 7 bases between. The CDR3 sequence is 15 residues long. CDR1 and CDR2 (germline): ENHRY, SYGVKD. The CDR3 sequence: CAISEPRPNTGELFF. The CDR3 bases are TGTGCCATCAGTGAGCCCAGGCCGAACACCGGGGAGCTGTTTTTT.

Here the CDR3 DNA reads TGTGCCAGCAGCCCGCATAACAGAAAAGATGAGCAGTTCTTC. It codes for CASSPHNRKDEQFF. This chain uses TRBV7-3 with TRBJ2-1, with no clear D. The CDR3 extends over 14 amino acids. Germline V gives CDR1 SGHTA, CDR2 FQGTGA. The V gene lost 5 bases and the J gene lost 8 bases, with 16 bases spanning the gap.

In its sample, this clone was seen once. The genes are TRBV14 and TRBJ1-1; D gene ambiguous. Trimming left V 1 base short and J 0 bases short, with 3 bases between. Germline V CDR1 and CDR2: SGHDN, FVKESK. This CDR3 has 13 amino acids. The CDR3 loop reads CASSQAVNTEAFF. In DNA form, the CDR3 reads TGTGCCAGCAGCCAAGCAGTGAACACTGAAGCTTTCTTT.